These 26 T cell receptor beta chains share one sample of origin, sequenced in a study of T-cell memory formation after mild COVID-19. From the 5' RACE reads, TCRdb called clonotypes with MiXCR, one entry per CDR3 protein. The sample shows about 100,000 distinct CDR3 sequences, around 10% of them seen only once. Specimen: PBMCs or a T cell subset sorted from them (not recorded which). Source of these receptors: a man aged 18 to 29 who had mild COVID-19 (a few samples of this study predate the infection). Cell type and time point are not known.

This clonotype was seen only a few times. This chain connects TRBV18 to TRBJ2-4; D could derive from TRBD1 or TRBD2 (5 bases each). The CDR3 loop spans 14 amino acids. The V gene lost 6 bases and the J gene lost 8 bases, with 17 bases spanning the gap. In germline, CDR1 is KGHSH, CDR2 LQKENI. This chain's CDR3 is CASSPGRSMDIQYF. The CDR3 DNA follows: TGTGCCAGCTCCCCGGGGCGGTCTATGGACATTCAGTACTTC.

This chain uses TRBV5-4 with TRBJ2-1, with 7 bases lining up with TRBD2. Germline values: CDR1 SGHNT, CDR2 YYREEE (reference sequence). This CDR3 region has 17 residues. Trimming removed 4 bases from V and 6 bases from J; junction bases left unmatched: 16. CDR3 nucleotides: TGTGCCAGCAGCCCCCTACCTGGGGAGACTAGCATCAATGAGCAGTTCTTC. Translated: CASSPLPGETSINEQFF.

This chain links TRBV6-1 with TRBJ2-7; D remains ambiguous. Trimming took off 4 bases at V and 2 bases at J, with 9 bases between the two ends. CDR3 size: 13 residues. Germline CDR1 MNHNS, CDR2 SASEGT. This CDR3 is CASSARAAYEQYV. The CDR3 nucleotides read TGTGCCAGCAGTGCCCGGGCCGCCTACGAGCAGTACGTC.

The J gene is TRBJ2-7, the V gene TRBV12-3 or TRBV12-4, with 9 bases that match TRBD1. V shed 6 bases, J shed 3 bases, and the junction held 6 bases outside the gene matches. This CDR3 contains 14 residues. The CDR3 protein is CASSRRTGVYEQYF. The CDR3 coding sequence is TGTGCCAGCAGCCGTAGGACAGGGGTCTACGAGCAGTACTTC.

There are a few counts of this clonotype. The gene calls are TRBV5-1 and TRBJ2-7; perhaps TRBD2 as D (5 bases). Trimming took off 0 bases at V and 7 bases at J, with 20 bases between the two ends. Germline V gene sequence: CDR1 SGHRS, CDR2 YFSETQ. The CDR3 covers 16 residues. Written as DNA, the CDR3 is TGCGCCAGCAGCTTGGAGCTGTCCACCACGCGGAGGGAGCAGTACTTC. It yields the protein CASSLELSTTRREQYF.

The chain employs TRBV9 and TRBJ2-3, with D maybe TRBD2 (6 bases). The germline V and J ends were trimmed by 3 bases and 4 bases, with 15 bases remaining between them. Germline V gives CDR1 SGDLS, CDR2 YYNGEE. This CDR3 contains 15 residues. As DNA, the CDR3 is TGTGCCAGCAGCGCGGACCCGGGGGTCCCAGATACGCAGTATTTT. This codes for CASSADPGVPDTQYF.

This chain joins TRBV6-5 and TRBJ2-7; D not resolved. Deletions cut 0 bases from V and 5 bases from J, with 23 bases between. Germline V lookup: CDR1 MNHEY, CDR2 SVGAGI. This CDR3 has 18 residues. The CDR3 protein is CASSYSPRGLGFMDEQYF. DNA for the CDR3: TGTGCCAGCAGTTACTCGCCTCGCGGTCTTGGGTTTATGGACGAGCAGTACTTC.

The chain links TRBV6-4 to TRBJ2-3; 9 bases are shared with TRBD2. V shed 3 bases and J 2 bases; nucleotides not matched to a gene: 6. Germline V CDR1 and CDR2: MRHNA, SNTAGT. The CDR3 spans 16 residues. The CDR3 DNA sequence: TGTGCCAGCAGTGAAGCAGCGGGGGGTACCACAGATACGCAGTATTTT. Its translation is CASSEAAGGTTDTQYF.

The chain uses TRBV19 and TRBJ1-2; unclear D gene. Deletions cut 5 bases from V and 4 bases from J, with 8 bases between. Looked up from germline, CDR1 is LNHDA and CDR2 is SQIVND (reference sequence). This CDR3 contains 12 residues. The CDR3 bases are TGTGCCAGTAGTTTACCGGGCTATGGCTACACCTTC. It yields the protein CASSLPGYGYTF.

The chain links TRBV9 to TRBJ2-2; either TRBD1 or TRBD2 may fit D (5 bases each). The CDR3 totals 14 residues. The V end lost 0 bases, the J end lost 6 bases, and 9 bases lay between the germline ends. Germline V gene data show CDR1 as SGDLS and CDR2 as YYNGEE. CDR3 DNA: TGTGCCAGCAGCGTAGGAGGGGCGGCCGGGGAGCTGTTTTTT. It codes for CASSVGGAAGELFF.

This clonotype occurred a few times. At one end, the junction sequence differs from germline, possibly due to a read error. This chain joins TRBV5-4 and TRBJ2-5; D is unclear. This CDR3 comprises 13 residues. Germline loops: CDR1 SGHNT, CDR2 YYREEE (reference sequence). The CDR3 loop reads CASSLDSEESQYF. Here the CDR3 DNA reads TGTGCCAGCAGCTTGGATTCAGAAGAGAGCCAGTACTTC.

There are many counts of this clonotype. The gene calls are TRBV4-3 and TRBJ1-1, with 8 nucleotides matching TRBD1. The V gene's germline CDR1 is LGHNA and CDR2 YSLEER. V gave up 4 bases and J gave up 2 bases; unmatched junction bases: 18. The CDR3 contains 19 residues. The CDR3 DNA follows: TGCGCCAGCAGCCTCTCCATCGCCGCCAGGACAGGGAAAAACACTGAAGCTTTCTTT. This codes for CASSLSIAARTGKNTEAFF.

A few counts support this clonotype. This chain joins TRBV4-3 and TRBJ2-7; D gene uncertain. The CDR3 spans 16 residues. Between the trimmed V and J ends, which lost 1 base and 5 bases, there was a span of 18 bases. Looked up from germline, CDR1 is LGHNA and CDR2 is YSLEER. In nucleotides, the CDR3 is TGCGCCAGCAGCCAAGGAAGGCCCCTCAGTCGTAACGAGCAGTACGTC. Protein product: CASSQGRPLSRNEQYV.

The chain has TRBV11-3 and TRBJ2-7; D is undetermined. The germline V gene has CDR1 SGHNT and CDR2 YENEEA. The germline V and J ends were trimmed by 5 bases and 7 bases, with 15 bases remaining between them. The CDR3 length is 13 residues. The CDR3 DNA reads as TGTGCCAGCAGCCCGACCCCCTCCGGGGAGCAGTACTTC. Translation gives CASSPTPSGEQYF.

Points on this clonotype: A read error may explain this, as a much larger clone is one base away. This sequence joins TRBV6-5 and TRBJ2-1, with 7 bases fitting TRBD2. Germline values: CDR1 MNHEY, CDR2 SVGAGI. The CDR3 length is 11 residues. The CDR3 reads CASGAGNDQFF. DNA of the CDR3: TGTGCCAGCGGAGCGGGGAATGATCAGTTCTTC.

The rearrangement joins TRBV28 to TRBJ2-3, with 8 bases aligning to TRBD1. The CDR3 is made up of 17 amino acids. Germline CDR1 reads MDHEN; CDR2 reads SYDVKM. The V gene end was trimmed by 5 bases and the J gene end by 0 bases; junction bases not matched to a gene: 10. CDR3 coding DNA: TGTGCCAGCAGTACCCTTAGGAGGGACAGGAGCACAGATACGCAGTATTTT. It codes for CASSTLRRDRSTDTQYF.

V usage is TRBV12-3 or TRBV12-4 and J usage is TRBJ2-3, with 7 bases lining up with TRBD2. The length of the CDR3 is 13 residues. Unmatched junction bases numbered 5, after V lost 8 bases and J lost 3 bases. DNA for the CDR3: TGTGCCAGCCGTATGGGAGGGACAGATACGCAGTATTTT. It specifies CASRMGGTDTQYF.

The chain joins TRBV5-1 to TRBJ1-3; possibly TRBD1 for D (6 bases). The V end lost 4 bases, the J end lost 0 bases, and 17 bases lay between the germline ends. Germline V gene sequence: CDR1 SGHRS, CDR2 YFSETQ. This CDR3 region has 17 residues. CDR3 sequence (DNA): TGCGCCAGCAGCCCCGGGGAGGGACATCTCTCTGGAAACACCATATATTTT. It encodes CASSPGEGHLSGNTIYF. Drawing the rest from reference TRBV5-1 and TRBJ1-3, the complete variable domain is KAGVTQTPRYLIKTRGQQVTLSCSPISGHRSVSWYQQTPGQGLQFLFEYFSETQRNKGNFPGRFSGRQFSNSRSEMNVSTLELGDSALYLCASSPGEGHLSGNTIYFGEGSWLTVV.

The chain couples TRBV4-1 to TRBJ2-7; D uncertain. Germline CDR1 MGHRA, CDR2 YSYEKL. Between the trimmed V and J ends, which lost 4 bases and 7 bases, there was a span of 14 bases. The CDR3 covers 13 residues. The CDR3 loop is CASSRITGSEQYF. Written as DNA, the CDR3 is TGCGCCAGCAGCCGGATTACCGGGTCTGAGCAGTACTTC.

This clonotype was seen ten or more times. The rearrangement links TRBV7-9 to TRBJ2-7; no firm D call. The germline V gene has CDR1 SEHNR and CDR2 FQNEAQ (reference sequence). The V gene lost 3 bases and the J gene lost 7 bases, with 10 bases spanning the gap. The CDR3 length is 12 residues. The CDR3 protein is CASSLTVGEQYV. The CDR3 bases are TGTGCCAGCAGCTTGACCGTAGGGGAGCAGTACGTC.

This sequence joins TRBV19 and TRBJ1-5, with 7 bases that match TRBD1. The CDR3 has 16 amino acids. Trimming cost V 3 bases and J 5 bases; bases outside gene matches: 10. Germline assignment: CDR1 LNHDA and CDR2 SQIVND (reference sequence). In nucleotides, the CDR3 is TGTGCCAGTAGTATGTACTTGACAGGGACAGATCAGCCCCAGCATTTT. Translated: CASSMYLTGTDQPQHF.

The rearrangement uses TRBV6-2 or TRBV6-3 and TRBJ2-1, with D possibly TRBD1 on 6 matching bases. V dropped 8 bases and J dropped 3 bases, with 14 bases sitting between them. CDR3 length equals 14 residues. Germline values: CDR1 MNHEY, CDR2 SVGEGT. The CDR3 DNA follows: TGTGCCAGCTTCATAGGGGGTAGCTACAATGAGCAGTTCTTC. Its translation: CASFIGGSYNEQFF.

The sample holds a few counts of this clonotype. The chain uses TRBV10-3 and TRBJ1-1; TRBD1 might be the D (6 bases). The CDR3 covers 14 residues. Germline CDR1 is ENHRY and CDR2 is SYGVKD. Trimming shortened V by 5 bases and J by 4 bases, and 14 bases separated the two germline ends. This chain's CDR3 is CAISTGPGGTEAFF. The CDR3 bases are TGTGCCATCAGTACAGGGCCCGGGGGCACTGAAGCTTTCTTT.

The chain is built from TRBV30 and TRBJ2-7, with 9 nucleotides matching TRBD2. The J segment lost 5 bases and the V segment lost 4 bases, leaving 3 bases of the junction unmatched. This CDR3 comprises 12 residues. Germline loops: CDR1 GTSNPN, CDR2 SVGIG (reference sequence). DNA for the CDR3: TGTGCCTGGATCGGACTAGCGAACGAGCAGTACTTC. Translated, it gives CAWIGLANEQYF.

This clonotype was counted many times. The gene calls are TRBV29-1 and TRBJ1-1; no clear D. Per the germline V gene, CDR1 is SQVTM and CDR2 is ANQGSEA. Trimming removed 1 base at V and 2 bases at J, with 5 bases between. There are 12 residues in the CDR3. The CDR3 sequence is CSVEGGNTEAFF. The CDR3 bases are TGCAGCGTTGAAGGGGGTAACACTGAAGCTTTCTTT.

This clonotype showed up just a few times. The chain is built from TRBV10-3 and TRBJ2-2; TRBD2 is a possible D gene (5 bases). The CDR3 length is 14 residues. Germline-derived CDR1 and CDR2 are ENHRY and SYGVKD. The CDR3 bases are TGTGCTCAATCGGCGGGTTCAGGCACCGGGGAGCTGTTTTTT. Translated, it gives CAQSAGSGTGELFF.